The subject of this entry is one T cell receptor (beta chain). This entry is derived from a study of blood T cell repertoires in COVID-19. The CDR3 has 15 amino acids. The J segment lost 3 bases and the V segment lost 3 bases, leaving 8 bases of the junction unmatched. The germline V gene encodes CDR1 KGHSH and CDR2 LQKENI. Assay: immunoSEQ multiplex PCR; the TCRdb copy retains only in-frame clones and omits some. The table shows 150,000 or so clones, with 80% to 85% occurring only once. The receptor was isolated from a woman between 45 and 60 years old who had recovered from COVID-19. Sequencing input: PBMCs or T cells enriched from blood (not recorded which). The V call is TRBV18, the J call TRBJ2-7; 7 positions match TRBD2. CDR3 sequence reads: CASSPQKASGYEQYF. CDR3 bases: TGTGCCAGCTCACCGCAAAAGGCTAGCGGCTACGAGCAGTACTTC.